The entry below gives a single TCR beta chain sequence along with its context. These data come from a study of cytomegalovirus exposure and HLA in healthy donors. The CDR3 consists of 17 residues. Trimming at V came to 2 bases and at J to 7 bases, leaving 14 bases not matched to a gene. The V gene's germline CDR1 is MNHNS and CDR2 SASEGT. PCR employed 60 Vbeta and 13 Jbeta primers. Only in-frame clones appear in the TCRdb table, and some are missing; sequencing was by immunoSEQ multiplex PCR. This repertoire includes about 53,000 clones. This clonotype originated in a woman aged 18-29 years in good health and CMV-seronegative. Sequenced input: PBMCs. V is TRBV6-1 and J is TRBJ1-3; 7 bases match TRBD1. As DNA, the CDR3 is TGTGCCAGCAGTGAAACACCCGCCAAGGGGGGACAGAACACCATATATTTT. As protein: CASSETPAKGGQNTIYF.